This T cell receptor beta chain originates from a study of blood T cell repertoires in COVID-19. This CDR3 is built from 15 residues. Germline V gives CDR1 LNHDA, CDR2 SQIVND (reference sequence). V shed 3 bases and J shed 5 bases, with 11 bases lying between them. The protocol was immunoSEQ multiplex PCR, while the TCRdb copy is restricted to in-frame clones and leaves out a portion. The data contain around 160,000 clones, around 81% of them singletons. The sequence was obtained from a man aged 60 to 69 with active or convalescent COVID-19. Sequenced material: peripheral blood. The chain couples TRBV19 to TRBJ1-6; D unresolved. The CDR3 is CASSISGIDNSPLHF. The CDR3, as DNA: TGTGCCAGTAGTATTTCCGGGATCGATAATTCACCCCTCCACTTT. Variable domain in full (rest from reference TRBV19 and TRBJ1-6): DGGITQSPKYLFRKEGQNVTLSCEQNLNHDAMYWYRQDPGQGLRLIYYSQIVNDFQKGDIAEGYSVSREKKESFPLTVTSAQKNPTAFYLCASSISGIDNSPLHFGNGTRLTVT.